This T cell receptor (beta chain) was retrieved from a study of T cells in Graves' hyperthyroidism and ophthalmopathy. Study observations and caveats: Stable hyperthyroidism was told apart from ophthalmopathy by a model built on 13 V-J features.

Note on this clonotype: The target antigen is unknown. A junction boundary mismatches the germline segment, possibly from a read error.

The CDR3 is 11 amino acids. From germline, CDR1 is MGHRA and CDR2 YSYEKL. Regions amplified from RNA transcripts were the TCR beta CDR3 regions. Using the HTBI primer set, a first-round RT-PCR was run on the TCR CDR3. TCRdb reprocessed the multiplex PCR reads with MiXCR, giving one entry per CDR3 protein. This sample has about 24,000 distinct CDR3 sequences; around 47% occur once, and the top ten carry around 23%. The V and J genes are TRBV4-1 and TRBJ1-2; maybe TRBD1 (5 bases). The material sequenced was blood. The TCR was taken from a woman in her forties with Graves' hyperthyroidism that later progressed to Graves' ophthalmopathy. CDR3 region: CASNGGYGYTF. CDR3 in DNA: TGCGCGAGCAACGGGGGCTATGGCTACACCTTC.